The rows below give T cell receptor beta chains drawn from one sample of a study of blood T cell repertoires in COVID-19. Assay: immunoSEQ multiplex PCR; the TCRdb copy retains only in-frame clones and omits some. The repertoire consists of over 250,000 clones, with approximately 90% occurring once and the leading ten covering roughly 2.5%. Specimen: PBMCs or T cells enriched from blood (not recorded which). These receptors were taken from a woman between 18 and 29 years old who had recovered from COVID-19. CDR3s include the opening cysteine and the closing phenylalanine or tryptophan. The D gene is left open where the match is weak. Clone size is shown for a subset of rows, as once, few, many or a class of expanded clone.

abundance: -
d_gene: -
v_gene: TRBV19
j_gene: TRBJ2-2
CDR3aa: CASSMGQGGAGELFF
CDR3nt: TGTGCCAGTAGTATGGGGCAGGGTGGGGCCGGGGAGCTGTTTTTT

abundance: -
d_gene: TRBD1
v_gene: TRBV24-1
j_gene: TRBJ2-2
CDR3aa: CATSDRLRTGNTGELFF
CDR3nt: TGTGCCACCAGTGACCGCCTCCGGACAGGGAACACCGGGGAGCTGTTTTTT

abundance: few
d_gene: -
v_gene: TRBV5-4
j_gene: TRBJ1-2
CDR3aa: CASSPGYGYTF
CDR3nt: TGTGCCAGCAGCCCAGGGTATGGCTACACCTTC

abundance: -
d_gene: TRBD1
v_gene: TRBV18
j_gene: TRBJ2-6
CDR3aa: CASSRDRDPSGANVLTF
CDR3nt: TGTGCCAGCTCACGCGACAGGGATCCCTCTGGGGCCAACGTCCTGACTTTC

abundance: -
d_gene: -
v_gene: TRBV13
j_gene: TRBJ1-3
CDR3aa: CASSTDIPGGTIYF
CDR3nt: TGTGCCAGCAGCACGGACATCCCCGGGGGCACCATATATTTT

abundance: -
d_gene: -
v_gene: TRBV19
j_gene: TRBJ2-5
CDR3aa: CASSIGRQETQYF
CDR3nt: TGTGCCAGTAGTATTGGTAGACAAGAGACCCAGTACTTC

abundance: -
d_gene: TRBD1
v_gene: TRBV28
j_gene: TRBJ1-1
CDR3aa: CASSRGLGQGALNTEAFF
CDR3nt: TGTGCCAGCAGTAGGGGCCTAGGACAGGGGGCATTGAACACTGAAGCTTTCTTT

abundance: once
d_gene: TRBD1
v_gene: TRBV2
j_gene: TRBJ1-6
CDR3aa: CASSDESGGQSPLHF
CDR3nt: TGTGCCAGCAGTGATGAGTCAGGGGGCCAGTCACCCCTCCACTTT

abundance: -
d_gene: -
v_gene: TRBV28
j_gene: TRBJ2-5
CDR3aa: CASSFGALGGGETQYF
CDR3nt: TGTGCCAGCAGTTTTGGGGCCCTTGGCGGGGGCGAGACCCAGTACTTC

abundance: -
d_gene: -
v_gene: TRBV27
j_gene: TRBJ2-2
CDR3aa: CASSVNPRGELFF
CDR3nt: TGTGCCAGCAGTGTCAACCCCCGGGGGGAGCTGTTTTTT

abundance: few
d_gene: -
v_gene: TRBV27
j_gene: TRBJ1-5
CDR3aa: CASSGYSNQPQHF
CDR3nt: TGTGCCAGCAGCGGGTATAGCAATCAGCCCCAGCATTTT

abundance: -
d_gene: TRBD1
v_gene: TRBV5-6
j_gene: TRBJ1-1
CDR3aa: CASSSDRGKSEAFF
CDR3nt: TGTGCCAGCAGCTCGGACAGGGGGAAGAGTGAAGCTTTCTTT

abundance: -
d_gene: TRBD2
v_gene: TRBV29-1
j_gene: TRBJ2-1
CDR3aa: CSAGRTSGGAGDNEQFF
CDR3nt: TGCAGCGCGGGGCGGACTAGCGGGGGGGCCGGAGACAATGAGCAGTTCTTC

abundance: -
d_gene: TRBD2
v_gene: TRBV7-2
j_gene: TRBJ2-7
CDR3aa: CASGTVSGVYEQYF
CDR3nt: TGTGCCAGCGGAACAGTTAGCGGGGTCTACGAGCAGTACTTC

abundance: -
d_gene: -
v_gene: TRBV7-2
j_gene: TRBJ1-6
CDR3aa: CASSPDRRSPLHF
CDR3nt: TGTGCCAGCAGCCCCGACAGGAGATCACCCCTCCACTTT

abundance: -
d_gene: -
v_gene: TRBV6-1
j_gene: TRBJ1-2
CDR3aa: CASSDLRGASGYTF
CDR3nt: TGTGCCAGCAGTGACCTGCGGGGGGCGTCGGGCTACACCTTC

abundance: -
d_gene: -
v_gene: TRBV7-9
j_gene: TRBJ2-3
CDR3aa: CASSLTGGTDTQYF
CDR3nt: TGTGCCAGCAGCTTAACGGGGGGCACAGATACGCAGTATTTT

abundance: -
d_gene: -
v_gene: TRBV2
j_gene: TRBJ2-7
CDR3aa: CARQGGSEQYF
CDR3nt: TGTGCCAGACAGGGTGGGAGCGAGCAGTACTTC

abundance: -
d_gene: TRBD2
v_gene: TRBV9
j_gene: TRBJ2-7
CDR3aa: CASSVGQRGDYEQYF
CDR3nt: TGTGCCAGCAGCGTAGGCCAGCGGGGGGACTACGAGCAGTACTTC

abundance: few
d_gene: TRBD1
v_gene: TRBV5-4
j_gene: TRBJ2-7
CDR3aa: CASSLGWTGRAEQYF
CDR3nt: TGTGCCAGCAGCTTGGGGTGGACAGGGAGAGCCGAGCAGTACTTC

abundance: few
d_gene: -
v_gene: TRBV2
j_gene: TRBJ1-6
CDR3aa: CASTSLGVENSPLHF
CDR3nt: TGTGCCAGCACTTCCCTGGGCGTTGAGAATTCACCCCTCCACTTT

abundance: -
d_gene: -
v_gene: TRBV7-3
j_gene: TRBJ2-5
CDR3aa: CASSSGSQETQYF
CDR3nt: TGTGCCAGCAGCTCAGGAAGCCAAGAGACCCAGTACTTC

abundance: -
d_gene: -
v_gene: TRBV19
j_gene: TRBJ1-2
CDR3aa: CASSIDTWRGNGYTF
CDR3nt: TGTGCCAGTAGTATAGATACGTGGAGGGGAAATGGCTACACCTTC